This T cell receptor (beta chain) was captured in a study of PD-L1 blockade in urothelial cancer (dated by TCRdb to about 2017). As for the study more broadly: Every patient began therapy in 2014 and was given atezolizumab 1,200 mg intravenously every 3 weeks. Twenty-five of 29 patients were identified as males with urothelial cancer of bladder origin, and a prior smoking history was reported by 18 of 29 patients. Patients had an ECOG performance status of 0 or 1 and had received between 0 and 3 prior chemotherapy regimens. Blood samples were analyzed 3 weeks after the start of treatment (second dose) and 6 weeks after the start of treatment. Blood samples gave median yields of approximately 130,000 T cells and around 88,000 unique TCRs, along with a median clonality of about 0.084. The study was an exploratory multi-omic analysis of somatic, immune and clinical correlates of response to PD-L1 blockade with atezolizumab in urothelial cancer. Pretreatment tumor samples, along with matched peripheral blood serially collected before and after atezolizumab treatment, were subjected to TCR sequencing. Durable clinical benefit was defined as a progression-free survival longer than 6 months, and TCR features were additionally tested against progression-free survival and overall survival. In the same patients, whole exome sequencing and RNA sequencing of pretreatment tumors were performed in addition to TCR sequencing. Roughly nine patients achieved durable clinical benefit and 20 did not. Under 30 patients had pretreatment blood TCR-seq, some 25 had at least one posttreatment blood collection, and some 25 had tumor TCR-seq. Broad study findings and their caveats: Improved progression-free and overall survival was found to be associated with pretreatment peripheral blood TCR clonality below the median. Greater expansion of tumor-associated TCR clones in peripheral blood 3 weeks after the start of treatment was observed in patients with durable benefit (n ≈ 22, p = 0.022). Because the sample size was small (n ≈ 29) and many exploratory analyses were performed, the results are intended to be hypothesis-generating.

A cohort of approximately 30 patients with locally advanced or metastatic urothelial carcinoma, treated at Memorial Sloan Kettering on a trial protocol, was included. Peripheral blood mononuclear cells were collected pretreatment and during treatment, with between 1 and 8 total time points per patient. The Qiagen DNeasy Blood extraction kit was used to purify genomic DNA from total PBMCs and from tumor samples. Collected pretreatment and during treatment, PBMCs were isolated and stored as previously described. Each PCR received spiked-in synthetic TCR analog templates so that absolute template abundance could be estimated from read counts. Using the immunoSEQ assay, TCRbeta CDR3 regions were amplified from genomic DNA with bias-controlled V and J gene primers. Sequencing of rearranged TCRbeta segments was performed at approximately 20X coverage. Under the source paper's analysis protocol: Clustering was used to correct sequencing errors, and CDR3s were annotated against IMGT so that V, D and J genes could be assigned. Downstream analyses used only productive TCRbeta rearrangements and left out out-of-frame or stop-codon sequences. To compute clonality, Shannon entropy was normalized by the log of the number of unique productive sequences and then subtracted from one. Fisher's exact test with Benjamini-Hochberg correction, using a cutoff of adjusted p below 0.01, was how clones that differed between time points or between blood and tumor were identified. The table comes from immuneACCESS by way of TCRdb, which keeps in-frame sequences with V and J called. Part of the clones is missing from these tables; in studies checked, under half for an unresolved V gene and the rest for unknown reasons. V and J calls and clone size are copied from that table; D and trimming were computed from the DNA. This sample lists approximately 80,000 clones; roughly 80% were detected once. The top ten hold around 9.5% of the sample.

On this clone: The antigen it recognizes is unknown. Base qualities are not provided; no much larger clone lies one nucleotide away.

Sample: PBMCs, taken around atezolizumab (anti-PD-L1) treatment. The sequence derives from a man between 70 and 80 years old with urothelial cancer.

The CDR3 here reads CASSFRDTNYGYTF. The nucleotides are TGCGCCAGCAGCTTCCGGGACACGAACTATGGCTACACCTTC. Recombination linked TRBV5-1 to TRBJ1-2, and possibly TRBD1, on 6 matching bases. The CDR3 runs 14 amino acids, cysteine and phenylalanine included. The retained sequence is limited to the CDR3, 42 bases, with the frame set at the first base. CDR1 and CDR2 are read off the germline V gene as SGHRS and YFSETQ. V is reduced by 2 bases and J by 2 bases, leaving a spacing of 10 bases between them.